Each of the 15 T cell receptor beta chains below was sequenced from the same sample in a study of T cell changes during pregnancy in multiple sclerosis. Only in-frame clones appear in the TCRdb table, and some are missing; sequencing was by immunoSEQ multiplex PCR. The data hold roughly 72,000 clones, with approximately 94% observed a single time. The specimen comprised CD4+ T cells from peripheral blood mononuclear cells, sampled before pregnancy. The receptors originated from a female donor with multiple sclerosis, enrolled in a pregnancy study.

V usage is TRBV6-6 and J usage is TRBJ2-5; D not resolved. The germline CDR1 and CDR2 sequences are MNHNY and SVGAGI (reference sequence). The CDR3 runs 13 residues. Trimming took off 3 bases at V and 5 bases at J, with 10 bases between the two ends. CDR3 bases: TGTGCCAGCAGTTATTCGGTCCGCGAGACCCAGTACTTC. Translated: CASSYSVRETQYF.

The chain employs TRBV7-9 and TRBJ2-7; TRBD2 might be the D (5 bases). CDR1 and CDR2 (germline): SEHNR, FQNEAQ (reference sequence). The CDR3 consists of 17 residues. Trimming took off 1 base at V and 1 base at J, with 17 bases between the two ends. The CDR3 DNA follows: TGTGCCAGCAGCTTAGGTCGGGGAGATTCGGTTTCCTACGAGCAGTACTTC. Protein sequence: CASSLGRGDSVSYEQYF.

The genes are TRBV6-6 and TRBJ2-7, with 9 nucleotides matching TRBD2. Trimming cost V 5 bases and J 6 bases; bases outside gene matches: 11. The germline gives CDR1 MNHNY, CDR2 SVGAGI (reference sequence). This CDR3 comprises 15 residues. CDR3 sequence (DNA): TGTGCCAGCAGTCCTGAGGGACTAGCCCAACTCGAGCAGTACTTC. Protein: CASSPEGLAQLEQYF.

The chain recombines TRBV6-8 with TRBJ1-4; D not resolved. Germline loops: CDR1 MNHGY, CDR2 SAAAGT. Trimming left V 5 bases short and J 0 bases short, with 10 bases between. The CDR3 consists of 15 residues. CDR3 region: CASSAGRATNEKLFF. The CDR3 region has the DNA TGTGCCAGCAGTGCGGGCCGTGCAACTAATGAAAAACTGTTTTTT.

The rearrangement links TRBV28 to TRBJ1-1; 8 bases match TRBD1. CDR1 and CDR2 (germline): MDHEN, SYDVKM. The CDR3 extends over 13 amino acids. The V segment lost 5 bases and the J segment 7 bases; nucleotides outside the gene matches: 6. CDR3: CASSTFRGLEAFF. CDR3 in DNA: TGTGCCAGCAGTACCTTCAGGGGGCTTGAAGCTTTCTTT.

The chain links TRBV27 to TRBJ2-7; 7 nucleotides align to TRBD2. This CDR3 comprises 17 residues. Germline V gene sequence: CDR1 MNHEY, CDR2 SMNVEV (reference sequence). With 2 bases clipped from V and 0 bases from J, the junction kept 10 bases outside the gene matches. The CDR3 DNA is TGTGCCAGCAGTTTACGCGGGAGAACCATCAGCTCCTACGAGCAGTACTTC. Protein sequence: CASSLRGRTISSYEQYF.

The rearrangement links TRBV23-1 to TRBJ2-1, with D perhaps TRBD2 (5 bases). TRBV23-1 is an ORF; its function is uncertain. This CDR3 is 13 amino acids long. Trimming left V 6 bases short and J 7 bases short, with 13 bases between. The CDR3 is CASSPRVRNEQFF. CDR3 bases: TGCGCCAGCAGCCCGAGGGTGAGAAATGAGCAGTTCTTC.

J is TRBJ2-1 and V is TRBV6-5; 7 bases align to TRBD2. The CDR3 has 16 amino acids. The V gene end was trimmed by 4 bases and the J gene end by 10 bases; junction bases not matched to a gene: 16. Germline values: CDR1 MNHEY, CDR2 SVGAGI. CDR3 nucleotide sequence: TGTGCCAGCAGTTCTGACACTAAATCCGGGACTACGGAGCAGTTCTTC. Translating gives CASSSDTKSGTTEQFF.

The gene calls are TRBV4-1 and TRBJ2-3; TRBD1 aligns across 8 bases. CDR1 MGHRA and CDR2 YSYEKL come from the germline V gene. V was pared by 2 bases and J by 5 bases, with 6 bases of the junction left unmatched. CDR3 length equals 15 residues. The CDR3, as DNA: TGCGCCAGCAGCCAAATGACAGGGGTAGGAGATACGCAGTATTTT. Its protein product is CASSQMTGVGDTQYF.

The V and J genes are TRBV28 and TRBJ1-2, with D possibly TRBD1 on 6 matching bases. Per germline, CDR1 MDHEN and CDR2 SYDVKM. This CDR3 contains 15 residues. V lost 5 bases to trimming and J lost 4 bases, with 17 bases between them. The CDR3 loop is CASSPRGGAIYGYTF. CDR3 sequence (DNA): TGTGCCAGCAGTCCACGGGGGGGGGCGATCTATGGCTACACCTTC.

In this sample, this clone turned up once. The chain uses TRBV11-2 and TRBJ2-1, with 10 bases matching TRBD1. J lost 9 bases, V lost 1 base, and 3 bases had no gene match. The germline CDR1 and CDR2 sequences are SGHAT and FQNNGV. CDR3 size: 14 residues. The CDR3 region is CASSLVGQGREQFF. The CDR3 DNA reads TGTGCCAGCAGCTTAGTGGGACAGGGGCGTGAGCAGTTCTTC.

Here the CDR3 reads CASSLIGTEAFF. The CDR3, as DNA: TGTGCCAGTTCTTTGATCGGGACTGAAGCTTTCTTT. The V gene is TRBV11-2, the J gene TRBJ1-1; D uncertain. The length of the CDR3 is 12 residues. Germline assignment: CDR1 SGHAT and CDR2 FQNNGV. The ends were cut back, 9 bases at V and 5 bases at J, with 13 bases in the middle.

The chain combines TRBV28 with TRBJ2-1; perhaps TRBD2 as D (7 bases). Trimming removed 3 bases from V and 9 bases from J, with 15 bases in between. The CDR3 spans 14 residues. Germline V CDR1 and CDR2: MDHEN, SYDVKM. This CDR3 is CASSFGGRMGEQFF. In nucleotides, the CDR3 is TGTGCCAGCAGTTTCGGGGGGCGGATGGGTGAGCAGTTCTTC. Combining the CDR3 with reference TRBV28 and TRBJ2-1 gives the whole variable domain DVKVTQSSRYLVKRTGEKVFLECVQDMDHENMFWYRQDPGLGLRLIYFSYDVKMKEKGDIPEGYSVSREKKERFSLILESASTNQTSMYLCASSFGGRMGEQFFGPGTRLTVL.

The rearrangement links TRBV5-4 to TRBJ2-3; the match to TRBD1 covers 9 bases. The V and J ends lost 3 bases and 6 bases, in that order; junction bases with no gene match: 20. CDR1 SGHNT and CDR2 YYREEE come from the germline V gene (reference sequence). The CDR3 consists of 19 residues. The CDR3 region is CASSSELQRQGGDRDTQYF. In DNA, the CDR3 is TGTGCCAGCAGCTCAGAACTCCAAAGACAGGGGGGAGATAGGGATACGCAGTATTTT. Variable domain in full (rest from reference TRBV5-4 and TRBJ2-3): ETGVTQSPTHLIKTRGQQVTLRCSSQSGHNTVSWYQQALGQGPQFIFQYYREEENGRGNFPPRFSGLQFPNYSSELNVNALELDDSALYLCASSSELQRQGGDRDTQYFGPGTRLTVL.

This chain joins TRBV23-1 and TRBJ1-3, with D perhaps TRBD1 (5 bases). TRBV23-1 carries the ORF label, with uncertain function. This CDR3 has 13 amino acids. V dropped 7 bases and J dropped 4 bases, with 11 bases sitting between them. CDR3 bases: TGCGCCAGCACCCCAGGGTCAGGAAACACCATATATTTT. Translating it yields CASTPGSGNTIYF.